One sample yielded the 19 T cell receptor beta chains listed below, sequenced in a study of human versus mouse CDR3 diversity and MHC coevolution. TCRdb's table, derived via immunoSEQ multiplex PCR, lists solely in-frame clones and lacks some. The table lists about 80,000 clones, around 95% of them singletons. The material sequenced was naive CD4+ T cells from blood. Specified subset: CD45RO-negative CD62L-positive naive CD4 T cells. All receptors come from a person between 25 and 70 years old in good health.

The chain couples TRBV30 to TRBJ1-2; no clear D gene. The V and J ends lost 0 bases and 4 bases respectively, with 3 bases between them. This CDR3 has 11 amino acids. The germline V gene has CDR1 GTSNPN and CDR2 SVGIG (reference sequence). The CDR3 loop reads CAWSVAYGYTF. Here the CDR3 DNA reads TGTGCCTGGAGTGTAGCCTATGGCTACACCTTC.

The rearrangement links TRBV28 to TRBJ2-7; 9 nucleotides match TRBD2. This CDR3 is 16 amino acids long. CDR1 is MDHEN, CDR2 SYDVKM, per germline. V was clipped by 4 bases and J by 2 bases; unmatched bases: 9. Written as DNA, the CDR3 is TGTGCCAGCAGTTCCTCGGCGGGAGGGCGCACCTACGAGCAGTACTTC. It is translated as CASSSSAGGRTYEQYF.

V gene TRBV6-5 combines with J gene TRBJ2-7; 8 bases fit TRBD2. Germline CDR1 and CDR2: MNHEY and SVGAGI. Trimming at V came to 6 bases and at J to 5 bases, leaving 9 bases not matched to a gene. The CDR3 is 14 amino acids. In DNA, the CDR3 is TGTGCCAGCAGCCTCCAGCGGGAGATGGACGAGCAGTACTTC. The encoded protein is CASSLQREMDEQYF.

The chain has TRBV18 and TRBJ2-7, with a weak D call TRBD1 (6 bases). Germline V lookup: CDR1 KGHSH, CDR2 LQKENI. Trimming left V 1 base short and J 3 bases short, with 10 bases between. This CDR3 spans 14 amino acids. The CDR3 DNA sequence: TGTGCCAGCTCACCACAAGGGGGTCACTACGAGCAGTACTTC. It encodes CASSPQGGHYEQYF. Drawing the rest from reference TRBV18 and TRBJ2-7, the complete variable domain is NAGVMQNPRHLVRRRGQEARLRCSPMKGHSHVYWYRQLPEEGLKFMVYLQKENIIDESGMPKERFSAEFPKEGPSILRIQQVVRGDSAAYFCASSPQGGHYEQYFGPGTRLTVT.

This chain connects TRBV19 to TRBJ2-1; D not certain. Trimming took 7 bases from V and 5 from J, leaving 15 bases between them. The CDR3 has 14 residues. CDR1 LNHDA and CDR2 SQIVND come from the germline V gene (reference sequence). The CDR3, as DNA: TGTGCCAGTACAGAGGAATTCTTAAACAATGAGCAGTTCTTC. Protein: CASTEEFLNNEQFF.

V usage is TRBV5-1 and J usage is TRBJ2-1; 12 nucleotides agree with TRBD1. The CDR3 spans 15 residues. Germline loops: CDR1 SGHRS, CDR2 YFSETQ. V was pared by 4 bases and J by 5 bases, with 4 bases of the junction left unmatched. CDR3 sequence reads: CASSRDRGLNNEQFF. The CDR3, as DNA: TGCGCCAGCAGCCGGGACAGGGGGCTAAACAATGAGCAGTTCTTC. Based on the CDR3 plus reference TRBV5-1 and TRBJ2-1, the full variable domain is KAGVTQTPRYLIKTRGQQVTLSCSPISGHRSVSWYQQTPGQGLQFLFEYFSETQRNKGNFPGRFSGRQFSNSRSEMNVSTLELGDSALYLCASSRDRGLNNEQFFGPGTRLTVL.

CDR3 in DNA: TGTGCCAGTTATGGGGCTTACATGAACACTGAAGCTTTCTTT. It specifies CASYGAYMNTEAFF. The V and J genes are TRBV19 and TRBJ1-1, with D maybe TRBD1 (5 bases). Germline loops: CDR1 LNHDA, CDR2 SQIVND (reference sequence). The CDR3 runs to 14 residues. V was clipped by 8 bases and J by 0 bases, with 13 bases between them. Drawing the rest from reference TRBV19 and TRBJ1-1, the complete variable domain is DGGITQSPKYLFRKEGQNVTLSCEQNLNHDAMYWYRQDPGQGLRLIYYSQIVNDFQKGDIAEGYSVSREKKESFPLTVTSAQKNPTAFYLCASYGAYMNTEAFFGQGTRLTVV.

CDR3 coding DNA: TGTGCCAGCAGCGTGAAGGGGGACAGGGTCGTCTACGAGCAGTACTTC. Encoded protein: CASSVKGDRVVYEQYF. This chain uses TRBV9 with TRBJ2-7; TRBD1 aligns across 9 bases. Germline CDR1 and CDR2: SGDLS and YYNGEE. Trimming took 2 bases from V and 3 from J; bases not matched to a gene: 9. The CDR3 is 16 residues long.

CDR3 coding DNA: TGTGCCAGTAGTATTGTCAGGGGGGAATTTGGTGGCTACACCTTC. It codes for CASSIVRGEFGGYTF. The gene calls are TRBV19 and TRBJ1-2, with 7 positions matching TRBD1. The trim removed 3 bases at V and 7 bases at J, leaving 11 bases unmatched. From germline, CDR1 is LNHDA and CDR2 SQIVND (reference sequence). This CDR3 is built from 15 residues.

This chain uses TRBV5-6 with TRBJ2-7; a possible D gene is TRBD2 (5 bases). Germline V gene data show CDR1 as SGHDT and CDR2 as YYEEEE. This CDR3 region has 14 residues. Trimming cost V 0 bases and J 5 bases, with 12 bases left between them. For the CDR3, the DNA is TGTGCCAGCAGCTTGGGGAGAGGGTGGGACGAGCAGTACTTC. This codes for CASSLGRGWDEQYF.

CDR3 DNA: TGTGCCAGCAGCCCCATGGGGGGTCAAAACACTGAAGCTTTCTTT. Encoded protein: CASSPMGGQNTEAFF. J is TRBJ1-1 and V is TRBV7-3, with a possible D match to TRBD1 (5 bases). This CDR3 comprises 15 residues. CDR1 SGHTA and CDR2 FQGTGA come from the germline V gene. V shed 5 bases and J shed 2 bases, with 15 bases lying between them.

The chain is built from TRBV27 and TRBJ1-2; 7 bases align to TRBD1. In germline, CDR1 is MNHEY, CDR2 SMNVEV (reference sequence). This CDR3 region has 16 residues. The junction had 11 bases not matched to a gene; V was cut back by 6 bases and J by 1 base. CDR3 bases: TGTGCCAGCAGCTACCTCGGGACAGCTTTTAACTATGGCTACACCTTC. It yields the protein CASSYLGTAFNYGYTF.

This chain's CDR3 is CASSWGQRGNTGELFF. In DNA, the CDR3 is TGTGCCAGTAGTTGGGGACAGCGAGGGAACACCGGGGAGCTGTTTTTT. J is TRBJ2-2 and V is TRBV19; 7 nucleotides agree with TRBD1. The CDR3 runs to 16 residues. In germline, CDR1 is LNHDA, CDR2 SQIVND (reference sequence). V trimming: 5 bases; J trimming: 1 base; junction bases outside the gene matches: 7.

CDR3 amino acids: CASSLGQGLGYGYTF. The CDR3 bases are TGTGCCAGCAGCTTGGGACAGGGGCTGGGCTATGGCTACACCTTC. The chain couples TRBV7-9 to TRBJ1-2; 10 bases are shared with TRBD1. V was pared by 3 bases and J by 4 bases, with 5 bases of the junction left unmatched. This CDR3 comprises 15 residues. Germline loops: CDR1 SEHNR, CDR2 FQNEAQ (reference sequence).

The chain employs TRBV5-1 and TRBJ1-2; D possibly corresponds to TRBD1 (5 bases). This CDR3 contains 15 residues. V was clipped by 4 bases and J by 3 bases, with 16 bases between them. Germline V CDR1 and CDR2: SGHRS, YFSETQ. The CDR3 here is CASSIYLGGDYGYTF. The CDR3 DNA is TGCGCCAGCAGCATTTATCTCGGGGGGGACTATGGCTACACCTTC. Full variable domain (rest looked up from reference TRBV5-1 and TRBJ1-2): KAGVTQTPRYLIKTRGQQVTLSCSPISGHRSVSWYQQTPGQGLQFLFEYFSETQRNKGNFPGRFSGRQFSNSRSEMNVSTLELGDSALYLCASSIYLGGDYGYTFGSGTRLTVV.

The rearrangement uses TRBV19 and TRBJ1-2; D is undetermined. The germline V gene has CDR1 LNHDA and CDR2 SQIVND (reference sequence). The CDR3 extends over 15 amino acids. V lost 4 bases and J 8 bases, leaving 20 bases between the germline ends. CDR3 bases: TGTGCCAGTAGTACGCATCCTACTTCGGGGTCGGGCTACACCTTC. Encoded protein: CASSTHPTSGSGYTF.

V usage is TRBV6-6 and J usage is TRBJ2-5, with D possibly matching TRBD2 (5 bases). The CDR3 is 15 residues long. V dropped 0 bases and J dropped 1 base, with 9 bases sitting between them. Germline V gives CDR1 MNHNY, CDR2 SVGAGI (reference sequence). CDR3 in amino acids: CASSYSSGVQETQYF. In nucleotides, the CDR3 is TGTGCCAGCAGTTACTCGTCCGGGGTCCAAGAGACCCAGTACTTC.

The CDR3 is CASSIDAGLGYNEQFF. The DNA for the CDR3 is TGTGCCAGTAGTATAGACGCAGGGCTGGGGTACAATGAGCAGTTCTTC. This rearrangement joins TRBV19 to TRBJ2-1, with D possibly being TRBD1 (5 bases). The germline V gene encodes CDR1 LNHDA and CDR2 SQIVND (reference sequence). The CDR3 is made up of 16 amino acids. V was clipped by 0 bases and J by 4 bases, with 13 bases between them.

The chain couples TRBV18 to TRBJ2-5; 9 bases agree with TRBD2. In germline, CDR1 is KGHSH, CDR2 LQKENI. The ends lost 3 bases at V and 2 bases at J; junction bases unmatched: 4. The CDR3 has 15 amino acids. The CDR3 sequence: CASSPGTSRQETQYF. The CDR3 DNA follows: TGTGCCAGCTCACCGGGGACTAGCAGACAAGAGACCCAGTACTTC.